This T cell receptor (beta chain) was sequenced during a study of memory CD4+ T cells and cytomegalovirus serostatus. A word on this clone: Its target is unknown.

V was pared by 8 bases and J by 4 bases, with 9 bases of the junction left unmatched. CDR1 is MNHNS and CDR2 is SASEGT in the germline V gene. The CDR3 spans 15 residues. Whole-study findings and limits: Suggested: most of the CMV-linked TCR signature lies in CD4+ memory cells.

The protocol was immunoSEQ multiplex PCR, while the TCRdb copy is restricted to in-frame clones and leaves out a portion. The sample yields about 41,000 clones, 76% seen once. Single viable CD3+CD4+CD8-CD45RO+ cells were sorted as the memory CD4+ T cells. CMV serostatus came from serum IgG against pp150, pp28, p38, p52. This clonotype originated in an adult in good health and CMV-seronegative. V usage is TRBV6-1 and J usage is TRBJ2-2; 8 bases are shared with TRBD1. The sequencing sample was made of memory CD4+ T cells from blood. The CDR3 is CASCLDRVCTGELFF. In DNA form, the CDR3 reads TGTGCCAGCTGTTTGGACAGGGTTTGCACCGGGGAGCTGTTTTTT.